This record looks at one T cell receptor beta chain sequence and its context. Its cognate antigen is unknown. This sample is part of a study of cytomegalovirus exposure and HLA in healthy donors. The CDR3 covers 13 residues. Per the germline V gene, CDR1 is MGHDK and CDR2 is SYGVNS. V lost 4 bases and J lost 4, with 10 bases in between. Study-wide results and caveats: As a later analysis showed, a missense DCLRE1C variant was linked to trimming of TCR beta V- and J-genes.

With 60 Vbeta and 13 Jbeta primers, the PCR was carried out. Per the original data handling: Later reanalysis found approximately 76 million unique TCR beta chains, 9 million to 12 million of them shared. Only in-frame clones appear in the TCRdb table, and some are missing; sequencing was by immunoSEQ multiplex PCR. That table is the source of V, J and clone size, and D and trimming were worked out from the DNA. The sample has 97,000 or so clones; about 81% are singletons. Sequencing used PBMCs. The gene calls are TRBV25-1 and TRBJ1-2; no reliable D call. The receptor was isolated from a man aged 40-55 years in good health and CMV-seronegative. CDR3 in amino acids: CASSAGMFYGYTF. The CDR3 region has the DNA TGTGCCAGCAGTGCCGGGATGTTCTATGGCTACACCTTC.